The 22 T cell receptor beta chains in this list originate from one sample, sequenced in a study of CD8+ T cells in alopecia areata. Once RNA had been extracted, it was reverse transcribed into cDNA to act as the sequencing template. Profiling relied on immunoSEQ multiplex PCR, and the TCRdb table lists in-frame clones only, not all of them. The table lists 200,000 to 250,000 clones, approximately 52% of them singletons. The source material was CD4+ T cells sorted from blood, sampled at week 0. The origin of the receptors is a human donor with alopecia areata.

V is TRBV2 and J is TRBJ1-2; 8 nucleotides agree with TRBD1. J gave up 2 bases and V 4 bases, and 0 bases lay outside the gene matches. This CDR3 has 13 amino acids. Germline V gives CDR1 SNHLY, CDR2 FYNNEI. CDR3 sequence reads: CASSGTGNYGYTF. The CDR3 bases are TGTGCCAGCAGTGGGACAGGGAACTATGGCTACACCTTC. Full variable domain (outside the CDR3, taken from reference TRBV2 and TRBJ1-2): EPEVTQTPSHQVTQMGQEVILRCVPISNHLYFYWYRQILGQKVEFLVSFYNNEISEKSEIFDDQFSVERPDGSNFTLKIRSTKLEDSAMYFCASSGTGNYGYTFGSGTRLTVV.

This CDR3 is CASSLAGWGEQYF. The CDR3 DNA reads TGTGCCAGCAGCTTAGCGGGCTGGGGAGAGCAGTACTTC. This chain uses TRBV7-3 with TRBJ2-7; TRBD2 might be the D (5 bases). The CDR3 is made up of 13 amino acids. Germline loops: CDR1 SGHTA, CDR2 FQGTGA. The V gene lost 2 bases and the J gene lost 7 bases, with 12 bases spanning the gap.

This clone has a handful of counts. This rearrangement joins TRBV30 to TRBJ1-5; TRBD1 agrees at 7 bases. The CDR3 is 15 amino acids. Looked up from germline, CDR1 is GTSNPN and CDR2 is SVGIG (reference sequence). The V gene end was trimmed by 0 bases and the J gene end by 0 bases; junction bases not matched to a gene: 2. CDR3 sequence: CAWSVGQASNQPQHF. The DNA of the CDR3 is TGTGCCTGGAGTGTTGGACAGGCTAGCAATCAGCCCCAGCATTTT.

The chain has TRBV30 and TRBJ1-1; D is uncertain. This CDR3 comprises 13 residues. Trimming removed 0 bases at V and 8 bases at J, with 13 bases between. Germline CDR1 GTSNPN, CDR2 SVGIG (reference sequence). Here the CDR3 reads CAWSVWIGREAFF. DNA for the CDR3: TGTGCCTGGAGTGTATGGATCGGTAGGGAAGCTTTCTTT.

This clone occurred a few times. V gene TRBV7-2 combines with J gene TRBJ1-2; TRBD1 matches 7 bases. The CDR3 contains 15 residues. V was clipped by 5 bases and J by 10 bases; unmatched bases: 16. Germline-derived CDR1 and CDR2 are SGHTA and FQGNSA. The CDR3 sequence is CASSPLGAGGDSYTF. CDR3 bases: TGTGCCAGCAGCCCCCTTGGGGCAGGGGGGGATTCCTACACCTTC.

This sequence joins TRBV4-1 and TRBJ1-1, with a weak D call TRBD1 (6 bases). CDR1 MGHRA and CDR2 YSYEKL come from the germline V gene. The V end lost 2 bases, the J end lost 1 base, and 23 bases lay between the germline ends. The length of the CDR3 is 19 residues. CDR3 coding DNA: TGCGCCAGCAGCCAAAAGAATCAGGGGCGTCGGTTCAAGAACACTGAAGCTTTCTTT. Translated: CASSQKNQGRRFKNTEAFF.

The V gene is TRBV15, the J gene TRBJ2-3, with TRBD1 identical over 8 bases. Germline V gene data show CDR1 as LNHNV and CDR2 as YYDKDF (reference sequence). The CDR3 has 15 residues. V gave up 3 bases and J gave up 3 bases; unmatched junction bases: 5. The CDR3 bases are TGTGCCACCAGCAGGTCAGGGGGCTTAACAGATACGCAGTATTTT. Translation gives CATSRSGGLTDTQYF.

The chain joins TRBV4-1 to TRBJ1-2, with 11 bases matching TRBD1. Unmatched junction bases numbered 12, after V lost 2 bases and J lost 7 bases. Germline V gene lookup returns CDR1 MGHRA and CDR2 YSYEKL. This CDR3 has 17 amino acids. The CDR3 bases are TGCGCCAGCAGCCAACCCCTCCGGGACAGGGGGGCAGGTGGCTACACCTTC. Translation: CASSQPLRDRGAGGYTF.

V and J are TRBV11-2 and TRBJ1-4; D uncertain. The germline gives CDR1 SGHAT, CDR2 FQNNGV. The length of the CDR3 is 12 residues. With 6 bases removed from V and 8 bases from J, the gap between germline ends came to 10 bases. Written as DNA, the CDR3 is TGTGCCAGCAGAACGGGTGGCGAAAAACTGTTTTTT. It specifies CASRTGGEKLFF.

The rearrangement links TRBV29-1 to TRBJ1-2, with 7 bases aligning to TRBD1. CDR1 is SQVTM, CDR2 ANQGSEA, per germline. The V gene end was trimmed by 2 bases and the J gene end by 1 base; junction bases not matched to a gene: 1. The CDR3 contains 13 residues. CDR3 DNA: TGCAGCGTTGAAAGGGACAGTAACTATGGCTACACCTTC. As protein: CSVERDSNYGYTF.

CDR3 protein: CASSFSGNSNQPQHF. The CDR3 DNA is TGTGCCAGCAGCTTCTCGGGGAATAGCAATCAGCCCCAGCATTTT. The chain combines TRBV7-9 with TRBJ1-5; D remains ambiguous. This CDR3 has 15 amino acids. Trimming cost V 3 bases and J 0 bases, with 9 bases left between them. Germline V gene lookup returns CDR1 SEHNR and CDR2 FQNEAQ (reference sequence).

The CDR3 is CASSYGSGSAYEQFF. DNA of the CDR3: TGTGCCAGCAGTTACGGTAGCGGGAGTGCCTATGAGCAGTTCTTC. The J gene is TRBJ2-1, the V gene TRBV6-6; 9 bases line up with TRBD2. J lost 8 bases, V lost 2 bases, and 7 bases had no gene match. CDR1 is MNHNY and CDR2 is SVGAGI in the germline V gene (reference sequence). This CDR3 has 15 residues.

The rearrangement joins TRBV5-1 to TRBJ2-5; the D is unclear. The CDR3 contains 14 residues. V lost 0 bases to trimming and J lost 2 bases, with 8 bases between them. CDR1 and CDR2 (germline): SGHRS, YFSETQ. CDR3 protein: CASSLVDRQETQYF. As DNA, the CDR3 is TGCGCCAGCAGCTTGGTAGACCGTCAAGAGACCCAGTACTTC.

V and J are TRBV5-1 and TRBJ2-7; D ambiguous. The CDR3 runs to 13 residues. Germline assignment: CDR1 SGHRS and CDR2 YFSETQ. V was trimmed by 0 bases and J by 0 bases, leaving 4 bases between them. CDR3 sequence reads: CASSLVYSYEQYF. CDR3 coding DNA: TGCGCCAGCAGCTTGGTCTACTCCTACGAGCAGTACTTC. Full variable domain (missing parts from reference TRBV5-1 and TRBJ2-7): KAGVTQTPRYLIKTRGQQVTLSCSPISGHRSVSWYQQTPGQGLQFLFEYFSETQRNKGNFPGRFSGRQFSNSRSEMNVSTLELGDSALYLCASSLVYSYEQYFGPGTRLTVT.

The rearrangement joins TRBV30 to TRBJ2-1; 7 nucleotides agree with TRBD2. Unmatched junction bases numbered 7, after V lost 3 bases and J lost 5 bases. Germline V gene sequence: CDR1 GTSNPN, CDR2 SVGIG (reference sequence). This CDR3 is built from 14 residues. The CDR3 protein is CAWSPQGLNNEQFF. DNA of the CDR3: TGTGCCTGGAGCCCCCAGGGACTAAACAATGAGCAGTTCTTC.

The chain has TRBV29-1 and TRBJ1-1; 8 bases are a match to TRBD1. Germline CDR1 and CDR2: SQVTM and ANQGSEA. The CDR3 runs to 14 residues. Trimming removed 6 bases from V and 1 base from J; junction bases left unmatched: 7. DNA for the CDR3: TGCAGCGTAGCCAGGGGGCTGGCGAACACTGAAGCTTTCTTT. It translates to CSVARGLANTEAFF.

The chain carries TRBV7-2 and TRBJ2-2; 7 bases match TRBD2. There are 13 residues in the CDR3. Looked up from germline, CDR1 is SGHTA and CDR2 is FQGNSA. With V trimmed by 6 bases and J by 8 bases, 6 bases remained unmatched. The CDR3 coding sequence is TGTGCCAGCAGAGCTCTAGCGGCAGGGGAGCTGTTTTTT. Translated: CASRALAAGELFF.

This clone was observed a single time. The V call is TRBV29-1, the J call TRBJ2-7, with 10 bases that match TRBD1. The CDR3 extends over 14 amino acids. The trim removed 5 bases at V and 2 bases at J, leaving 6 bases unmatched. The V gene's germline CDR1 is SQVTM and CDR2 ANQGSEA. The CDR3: CSVQRGQGTYEQYF. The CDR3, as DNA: TGCAGCGTTCAAAGGGGACAGGGGACCTACGAGCAGTACTTC.

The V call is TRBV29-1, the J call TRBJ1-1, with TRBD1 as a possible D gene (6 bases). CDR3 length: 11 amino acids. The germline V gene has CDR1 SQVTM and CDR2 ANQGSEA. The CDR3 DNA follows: TGCAAGGGGGGTGAGAACACTGAAGCTTTCTTT. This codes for CKGGENTEAFF.

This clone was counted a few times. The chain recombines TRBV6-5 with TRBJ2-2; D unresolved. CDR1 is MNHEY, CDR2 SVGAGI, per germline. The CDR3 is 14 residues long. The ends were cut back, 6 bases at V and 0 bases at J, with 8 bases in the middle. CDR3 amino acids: CASSPTSNTGELFF. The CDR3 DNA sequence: TGTGCCAGCAGCCCGACTTCGAACACCGGGGAGCTGTTTTTT.

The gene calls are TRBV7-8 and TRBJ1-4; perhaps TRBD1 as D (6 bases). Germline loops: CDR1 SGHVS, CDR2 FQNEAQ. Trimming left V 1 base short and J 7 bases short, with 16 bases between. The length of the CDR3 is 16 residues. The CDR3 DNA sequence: TGTGCCAGCAGCTTAGTTACAGGGAGGCCCCTTGAAAAACTGTTTTTT. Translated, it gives CASSLVTGRPLEKLFF. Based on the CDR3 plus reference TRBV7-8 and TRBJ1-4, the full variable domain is GAGVSQSPRYKVAKRGQDVALRCDPISGHVSLFWYQQALGQGPEFLTYFQNEAQLDKSGLPSDRFFAERPEGSVSTLKIQRTQQEDSAVYLCASSLVTGRPLEKLFFGSGTQLSVL.

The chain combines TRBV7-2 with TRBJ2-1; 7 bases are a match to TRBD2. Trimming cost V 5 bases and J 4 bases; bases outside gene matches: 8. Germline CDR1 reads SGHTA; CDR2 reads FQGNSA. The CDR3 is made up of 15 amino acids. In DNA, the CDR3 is TGTGCCAGCAGCCGGGTGGCTAGCGGATACAATGAGCAGTTCTTC. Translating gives CASSRVASGYNEQFF.